The source of this T cell receptor beta chain is a study of OX40 agonist ivuxolimab in advanced cancers. Looking at the study overall: Ivuxolimab was a fully human IgG2 agonistic monoclonal antibody targeting the costimulatory receptor OX40 (CD134). The dose-escalation cohort was roughly 87% male with a mean age of around 64 years, ranging from about 20 to 80. Prior anti-PD-1, anti-PD-L1 or anti-CTLA-4 therapy was permitted, and checkpoint inhibitors had been received by about 44% of dose-escalation patients. Intravenous ivuxolimab was administered to patients every 2 weeks at six dose levels: 0.01, 0.1, 0.3, 1.5, 3 and 10 mg/kg. The point of sequencing TCRbeta in the periphery was to test whether ivuxolimab changed TCR sequence diversity and drove clonal T-cell expansion. Of the roughly 53 patients in dose escalation, about 19 had hepatocellular carcinoma, about 15 had melanoma, 9 had renal cell carcinoma and 9 had head and neck cancer. Partial responses occurred in three dose-escalation patients, of whom one had hepatocellular carcinoma and two had cutaneous melanoma. The paper reports the monotherapy dose-escalation portion (N of about 52 patients) of the phase I ivuxolimab trial.

Concerning this clone itself: There is no known antigen for this receptor. Within one base of it there is no much larger clone, and no base qualities were kept.

Patients with autoimmune disease history or receiving systemic immunosuppression were excluded from the trial. Peripheral blood for TCR sequencing was collected from all dose cohorts at baseline, on cycle 4 day 1, and on cycle 7 day 1. Samples were obtained from an open-label, multicenter, first-in-human phase I dose-escalation trial of ivuxolimab. Adults with locally advanced or metastatic melanoma, renal cell, hepatocellular, or head and neck squamous cell carcinoma were enrolled in the trial. CD4+ and CD8+ T cells were sorted separately from peripheral blood before TCR sequencing. General conclusions and limits of the study: Which antigens the clonally expanded peripheral T cells were specific for was not determined. On average, CD8+ T cells showed more expanded clones than CD4+ T cells after ivuxolimab. Clonal expansion of both CD4+ and CD8+ blood T cells was observed from baseline to week 6 at doses 0.1 to 3.0 mg/kg. Partial responders in the 0.1-3.0 mg/kg groups had among the lowest normalized peripheral clonal expansion, especially among CD8+ T cells. Low levels of normalized T-cell clonal expansion were also shown by some nonresponding patients.

V was cut back by 0 bases and J by 0 bases, leaving a gap of 6 bases between them. From the germline V gene, CDR1 is KGHSH and CDR2 is LQKENI. Reading from cysteine to phenylalanine, the CDR3 counts 15 amino acids. The read is trimmed to its CDR3 DNA, 45 bases read in frame from base 1. For sequencing of the TCRbeta CDR3 region, genomic DNA was extracted from the sorted cells. TCRbeta CDR3 regions were sequenced using the immunoSEQ Assay. TCRdb stores this immuneACCESS table with in-frame sequences only. Part of the clones is absent; in the studies checked, under half of the shortfall reflects unresolved V genes, and no reason is known for the rest. The sample table records over 75,000 clones; 80% to 95% of these occur just once. The ten largest clones represent less than 0.55% of the sample.

Material: CD4+ or CD8+ T cells sorted from blood, obtained in a trial of the OX40 agonist ivuxolimab. The TCR sequence derives from an adult with an advanced solid tumor such as melanoma, head and neck, liver or kidney cancer. This receptor chain uses TRBV18 and TRBJ1-3, with the D gene not clear enough to name. CDR3 sequence: CASSPPEISGNTIYF. The DNA is TGTGCCAGCTCACCACCGGAGATCTCTGGAAACACCATATATTTT.